These 14 T cell receptor beta chains originate from one sample sequenced in a study of blood T cell repertoires in COVID-19. Sequencing used immunoSEQ multiplex PCR; TCRdb keeps in-frame clones, though not all of them. The table includes roughly 150,000 clones, over 80% detected once. Sample: PBMCs or T cells enriched from blood (not recorded which). Receptors originate from a man in his 70s who had been exposed to COVID-19.

This chain links TRBV3-1 (or the pseudogene TRBV3-2) with TRBJ1-2; D ambiguous. The CDR3 is 13 residues long. V was cut by 0 bases and J by 7 bases, with 9 bases left in between. Germline CDR1 reads LGHDT; CDR2 reads YNNKEL (reference sequence). CDR3 nucleotide sequence: TGTGCCAGCAGCCAAGATGAACTCCGTGGCTACACCTTC. Translation gives CASSQDELRGYTF.

On this clone itself: Here the CDR3 omits its conserved ending phenylalanine or tryptophan, so a read error is the likely source. No DNA is shown, since the ends of the CDR3 on it are uncertain; the CDR3 is the one TCRdb lists. The chain carries TRBV6-5 and TRBJ1-2; the D call TRBD1 from the table was never checked on the DNA. Germline CDR1 and CDR2: MNHEY and SVGAGI. The CDR3 is 13 amino acids long, termini counted. The CDR3 here is CASQDSRGRELQV.

This rearrangement joins TRBV7-9 to TRBJ1-4; D perhaps matches TRBD1 (5 bases). Looked up from germline, CDR1 is SEHNR and CDR2 is FQNEAQ (reference sequence). The CDR3 sequence is 14 residues long. V was trimmed by 1 base and J by 8 bases, leaving 11 bases between them. The DNA for the CDR3 is TGTGCCAGCAGCTTAGGGCAGGGCGAAGAAAAACTGTTTTTT. Translated: CASSLGQGEEKLFF.

J is TRBJ1-2 and V is TRBV5-6; no clear D gene. CDR3 length: 12 amino acids. Trimming took off 0 bases at V and 5 bases at J, with 5 bases between the two ends. Germline lookup yields CDR1 SGHDT and CDR2 YYEEEE. The CDR3, as DNA: TGTGCCAGCAGCTTGGGGGCATATGGCTACACCTTC. Translating gives CASSLGAYGYTF.

The chain employs TRBV5-5 and TRBJ2-7, with TRBD1 matching 9 bases. This CDR3 is built from 15 residues. Germline V lookup: CDR1 SGHKS, CDR2 YYEKEE (reference sequence). V lost 4 bases to trimming and J lost 2 bases; unmatched junction nucleotides: 7. CDR3 sequence reads: CASSALQGAPYEQYF. The CDR3 region has the DNA TGTGCCAGCAGCGCCTTACAGGGGGCCCCCTACGAGCAGTACTTC.

J is TRBJ1-5 and V is TRBV7-2; D is uncertain. Germline assignment: CDR1 SGHTA and CDR2 FQGNSA. Trimming cost V 4 bases and J 0 bases, with 7 bases left between them. The CDR3 is 14 residues long. In nucleotides, the CDR3 is TGTGCCAGCAGCTGGCAGGATAGCAATCAGCCCCAGCATTTT. Its translation is CASSWQDSNQPQHF.

The chain recombines TRBV5-5 with TRBJ2-7; D is uncertain. From germline, CDR1 is SGHKS and CDR2 YYEKEE (reference sequence). V was cut by 0 bases and J by 3 bases, with 13 bases left in between. The length of the CDR3 is 15 residues. CDR3 sequence reads: CASSLDLFNSYEQYF. The DNA for the CDR3 is TGTGCCAGCAGCTTGGATCTCTTTAATAGCTACGAGCAGTACTTC.

V usage is TRBV24-1 and J usage is TRBJ1-3; 11 positions match TRBD1. Germline CDR1 and CDR2: KGHDR and SFDVKD. V shed 4 bases, J shed 0 bases, and the junction held 10 bases outside the gene matches. The CDR3 is 19 amino acids. This CDR3 is CATSDPGQGVSSSGNTIYF. The CDR3 coding sequence is TGTGCCACCAGTGACCCGGGACAGGGGGTATCCTCCTCTGGAAACACCATATATTTT.

V and J are TRBV2 and TRBJ1-1; 9 bases line up with TRBD1. CDR3 length: 14 amino acids. The V gene's germline CDR1 is SNHLY and CDR2 FYNNEI. The trim removed 5 bases at V and 6 bases at J, leaving 7 bases unmatched. The CDR3 coding sequence is TGTGCCAGCAGTCCCTACCGGGACAGGGCTGAAGCTTTCTTT. Protein: CASSPYRDRAEAFF.

CDR3 sequence (DNA): TGTGCCAGCAGTTTTGCAGGGGTCTATGGCTACACCTTC. It is translated as CASSFAGVYGYTF. The chain combines TRBV28 with TRBJ1-2; D perhaps matches TRBD1 (6 bases). The CDR3 consists of 13 residues. Trimming removed 3 bases from V and 4 bases from J, with 9 bases in between. CDR1 and CDR2 from the germline V gene are MDHEN and SYDVKM.

This clone turned up a few times. This rearrangement joins TRBV11-3 to TRBJ2-2; a weak D match, TRBD2 (6 bases). CDR3 length: 16 amino acids. Per the germline V gene, CDR1 is SGHNT and CDR2 is YENEEA. V lost 5 bases, J lost 4 bases, and 17 bases lay in between. The CDR3 region is CASSPRGSGLTGELFF. CDR3 nucleotide sequence: TGTGCCAGCAGCCCAAGGGGTAGCGGCCTCACCGGGGAGCTGTTTTTT. Combining the CDR3 with reference TRBV11-3 and TRBJ2-2 gives the whole variable domain EAGVVQSPRYKIIEKKQPVAFWCNPISGHNTLYWYLQNLGQGPELLIRYENEEAVDDSQLPKDRFSAERLKGVDSTLKIQPAELGDSAVYLCASSPRGSGLTGELFFGEGSRLTVL.

The sample holds one count of this clone. Different DNA sequences within this sample yield the same CDR3. The V and J genes are TRBV30 and TRBJ1-5; D perhaps matches TRBD1 (5 bases). Germline lookup yields CDR1 GTSNPN and CDR2 SVGIG (reference sequence). There are 14 residues in the CDR3. With 0 bases removed from V and 2 bases from J, the gap between germline ends came to 8 bases. CDR3 loop: CAWSVAGGNQPQHF. CDR3 DNA sequence: TGTGCCTGGAGTGTCGCGGGGGGCAATCAGCCCCAGCATTTT.

In its sample, this clone was seen once. The rearrangement uses TRBV24-1 and TRBJ2-6; a weak D match, TRBD2 (5 bases). The ends were cut back, 3 bases at V and 0 bases at J, with 14 bases in the middle. The CDR3 contains 18 residues. Germline V gene lookup returns CDR1 KGHDR and CDR2 SFDVKD. The CDR3 coding sequence is TGTGCCACCAGTGATACGGGAAACGGAAACTCTGGGGCCAACGTCCTGACTTTC. Translating it yields CATSDTGNGNSGANVLTF.

This clone is a singleton in its sample. This chain links TRBV28 with TRBJ1-2, with 11 bases that match TRBD1. The V segment lost 6 bases and the J segment 8 bases; nucleotides outside the gene matches: 5. The CDR3 sequence is 13 residues long. The V gene's germline CDR1 is MDHEN and CDR2 SYDVKM. CDR3: CASRMDRGQGYTF. CDR3 in DNA: TGTGCCAGCAGAATGGACAGGGGGCAAGGCTACACCTTC.